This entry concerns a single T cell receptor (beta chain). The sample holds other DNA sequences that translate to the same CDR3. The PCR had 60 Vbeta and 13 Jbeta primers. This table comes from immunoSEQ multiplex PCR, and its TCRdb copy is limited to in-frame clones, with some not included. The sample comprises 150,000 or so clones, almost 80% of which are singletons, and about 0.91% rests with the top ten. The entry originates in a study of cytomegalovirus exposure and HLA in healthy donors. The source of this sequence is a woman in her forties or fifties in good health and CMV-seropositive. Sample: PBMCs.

The CDR3 DNA sequence: TGTGCCAGCAGTTTGCGGGGCTATGGCTACACCTTC. Its protein is CASSLRGYGYTF. V and J are TRBV28 and TRBJ1-2; D uncertain. This CDR3 has 12 residues. CDR1 is MDHEN and CDR2 is SYDVKM in the germline V gene. V was clipped by 3 bases and J by 4 bases, with 6 bases between them.